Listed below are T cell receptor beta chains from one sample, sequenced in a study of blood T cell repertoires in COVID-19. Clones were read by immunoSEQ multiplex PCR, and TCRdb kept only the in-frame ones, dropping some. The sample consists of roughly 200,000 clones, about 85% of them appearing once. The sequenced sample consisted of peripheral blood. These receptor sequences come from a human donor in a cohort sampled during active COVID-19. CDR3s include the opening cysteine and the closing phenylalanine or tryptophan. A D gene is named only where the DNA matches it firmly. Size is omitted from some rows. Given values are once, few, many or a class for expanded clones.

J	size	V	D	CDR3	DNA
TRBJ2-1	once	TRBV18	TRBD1	CASSPWGQPDNEQFF	TGTGCCAGCTCACCTTGGGGACAGCCAGACAATGAGCAGTTCTTC
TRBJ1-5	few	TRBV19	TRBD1	CASSTRQGAINQPQHF	TGTGCCAGTAGTACCCGACAGGGGGCTATTAATCAGCCCCAGCATTTT
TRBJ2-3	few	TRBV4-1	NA	CASSQGRGGTDTQYF	TGCGCCAGCAGCCAAGGCAGGGGGGGCACAGATACGCAGTATTTT
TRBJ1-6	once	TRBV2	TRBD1	CASSGTGFNYNSPLHF	TGTGCCAGCAGCGGGACAGGCTTCAACTATAATTCACCCCTCCACTTT
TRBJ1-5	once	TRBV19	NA	CASSIDRLEQPQHF	TGTGCCAGTAGTATTGACCGTTTGGAGCAGCCCCAGCATTTT
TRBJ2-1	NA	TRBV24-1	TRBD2	CATSEQKRGGFNEQFF	TGTGCCACCAGTGAGCAAAAGCGGGGGGGATTCAATGAGCAGTTCTTC
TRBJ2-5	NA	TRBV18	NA	CASSPLGETQYF	TGTGCCAGCTCACCACTCGGAGAGACCCAGTACTTC
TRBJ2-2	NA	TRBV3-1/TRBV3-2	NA	CASSQDLSGLNTGELFF	TGTGCCAGCAGCCAAGATCTGTCGGGATTGAACACCGGGGAGCTGTTTTTT
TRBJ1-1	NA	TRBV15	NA	CATSRKQGAEAFF	TGTGCCACCAGCAGAAAACAGGGAGCTGAAGCTTTCTTT
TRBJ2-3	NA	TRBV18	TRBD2	CASSPTSGSSTDTQYF	TGTGCCAGCTCACCAACTAGCGGGAGCAGCACAGATACGCAGTATTTT
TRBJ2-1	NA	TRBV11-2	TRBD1	CASSSPGTGGFYNEQFF	TGTGCCAGCAGCTCCCCAGGGACAGGGGGCTTCTACAATGAGCAGTTCTTC
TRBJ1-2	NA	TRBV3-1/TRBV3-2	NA	CASSLGGWGYTF	TGTGCCAGCAGCCTCGGCGGGTGGGGCTACACCTTC
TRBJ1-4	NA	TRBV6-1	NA	CASSEALLRNEKLFF	TGTGCCAGCAGTGAAGCGCTTCTGCGAAACGAAAAACTGTTTTTT
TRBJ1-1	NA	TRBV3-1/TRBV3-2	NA	CASSQDPEVWGAFF	TGTGCCAGCAGCCAAGATCCGGAGGTATGGGGAGCTTTCTTT
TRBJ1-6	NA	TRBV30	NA	CAWSVNNSPLHF	TGTGCCTGGAGTGTTAATAATTCACCCCTCCACTTT
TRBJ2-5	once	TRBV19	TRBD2	CASSILAGQQETQYF	TGTGCCAGTAGTATTCTAGCGGGACAGCAAGAGACCCAGTACTTC
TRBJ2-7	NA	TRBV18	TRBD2	CASSPGTSTSTPSYEQYF	TGTGCCAGCTCACCCGGGACTAGTACCTCTACTCCATCCTACGAGCAGTACTTC
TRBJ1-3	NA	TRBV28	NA	CASSLSGQGTGNTIYF	TGTGCCAGCAGTTTATCAGGCCAGGGAACTGGAAACACCATATATTTT
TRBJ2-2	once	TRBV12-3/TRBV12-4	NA	CASSSSGGRELFF	TGTGCCAGCAGTTCTTCCGGGGGACGGGAGCTGTTTTTT
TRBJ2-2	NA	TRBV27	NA	CASSPDRPGGLGELFF	TGTGCCAGCAGCCCGGACCGACCCGGGGGGCTCGGGGAGCTGTTTTTT
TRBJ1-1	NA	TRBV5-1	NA	CASSLETPGNTEAFF	TGCGCCAGCAGCTTGGAGACCCCGGGGAACACTGAAGCTTTCTTT
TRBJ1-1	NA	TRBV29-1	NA	CSVGLSGTGGNTEAFF	TGCAGCGTTGGATTATCCGGGACGGGGGGGAACACTGAAGCTTTCTTT
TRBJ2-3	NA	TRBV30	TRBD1	CAWTTGTDTQYF	TGTGCCTGGACGACAGGGACAGATACGCAGTATTTT
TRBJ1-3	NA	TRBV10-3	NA	CAISLETSSSGNTIYF	TGTGCCATCAGCCTCGAGACATCGAGCTCTGGAAACACCATATATTTT
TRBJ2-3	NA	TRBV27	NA	CASRNTGLPDTQYF	TGTGCCAGCAGGAACACAGGGTTACCAGATACGCAGTATTTT
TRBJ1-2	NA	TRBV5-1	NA	CASSLGPGDIAYGYTF	TGCGCCAGCAGCTTAGGTCCAGGGGATATCGCCTATGGCTACACCTTC
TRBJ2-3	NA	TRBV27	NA	CASGQTDTQYF	TGTGCCAGCGGGCAGACGGATACGCAGTATTTT
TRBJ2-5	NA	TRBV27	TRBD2	CASQGAGEARETQYF	TGTGCCAGCCAGGGAGCGGGAGAGGCGCGAGAGACCCAGTACTTC
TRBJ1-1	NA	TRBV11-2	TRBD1	CASSTTGGNTEAFF	TGTGCCAGCAGCACCACAGGGGGGAACACTGAAGCTTTCTTT
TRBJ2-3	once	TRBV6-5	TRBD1	CASYRGGTDTQYF	TGTGCCAGTTACAGGGGAGGCACAGATACGCAGTATTTT
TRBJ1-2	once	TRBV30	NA	CAWSAERLWGYTF	TGTGCCTGGAGTGCCGAAAGACTATGGGGCTACACCTTC
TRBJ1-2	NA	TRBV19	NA	CASSPTSYGYTF	TGTGCCAGTAGTCCCACAAGCTATGGCTACACCTTC
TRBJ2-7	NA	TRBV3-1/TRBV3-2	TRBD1	CASSRGTGLTYEQYF	TGTGCCAGCAGCCGCGGGACAGGTTTAACCTACGAGCAGTACTTC
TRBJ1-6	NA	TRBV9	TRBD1	CASSGTDRVGSPLHF	TGTGCCAGCAGCGGGACCGACAGGGTCGGTTCACCCCTCCACTTT
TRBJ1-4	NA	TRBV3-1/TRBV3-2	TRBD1	CASSQVGTGPNEKLFF	TGTGCCAGCAGCCAAGTCGGGACAGGTCCTAATGAAAAACTGTTTTTT
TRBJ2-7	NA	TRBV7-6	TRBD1	CASSSAAPGPGQGMNEQYF	TGTGCCAGCAGCTCCGCAGCCCCTGGACCCGGACAGGGTATGAACGAGCAGTACTTC
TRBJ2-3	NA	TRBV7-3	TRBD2	CASSTRLAGSTDTQYF	TGTGCCAGCAGCACGCGACTAGCGGGGAGCACAGATACGCAGTATTTT
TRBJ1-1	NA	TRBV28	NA	CASISRGTEAFF	TGTGCCAGCATTAGTCGTGGTACTGAAGCTTTCTTT
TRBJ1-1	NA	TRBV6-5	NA	CASSYSRDNEAFF	TGTGCCAGCAGTTACTCCAGGGACAATGAAGCTTTCTTT
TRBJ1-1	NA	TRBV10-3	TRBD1	CAPRTGRETEAFF	TGTGCCCCGAGGACAGGGCGGGAAACTGAAGCTTTCTTT
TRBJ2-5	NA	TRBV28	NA	CASSDYMETQYF	TGTGCCAGCAGTGATTACATGGAGACCCAGTACTTC
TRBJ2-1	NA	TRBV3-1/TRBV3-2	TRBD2	CASSPAGVKQFF	TGTGCCAGCAGCCCAGCGGGAGTCAAGCAGTTCTTC
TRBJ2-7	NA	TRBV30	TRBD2	CAWRKGLAGNEQYF	TGTGCCTGGAGGAAAGGACTAGCGGGTAACGAGCAGTACTTC
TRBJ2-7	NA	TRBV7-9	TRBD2	CASSPQTGTSGSGEQYF	TGTGCCAGCAGCCCCCAAACCGGGACTAGCGGGAGTGGCGAGCAGTACTTC
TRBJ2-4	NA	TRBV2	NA	CASTGQEWKNIQYF	TGTGCCAGCACCGGCCAGGAATGGAAAAACATTCAGTACTTC
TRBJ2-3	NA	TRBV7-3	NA	CASSLRHSTDTQYF	TGTGCCAGCAGCTTGCGACACTCCACAGATACGCAGTATTTT
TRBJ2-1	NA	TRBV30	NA	CAWSLRLGYNEQFF	TGTGCCTGGAGTTTGCGGCTAGGTTACAATGAGCAGTTCTTC
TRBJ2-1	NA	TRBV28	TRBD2	CASSLTSGEYNEQFF	TGTGCCAGCAGTTTGACGAGCGGGGAATACAATGAGCAGTTCTTC
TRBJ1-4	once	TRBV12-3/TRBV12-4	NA	CASSLRLNEKLFF	TGTGCCAGCAGTTTACGACTTAATGAAAAACTGTTTTTT
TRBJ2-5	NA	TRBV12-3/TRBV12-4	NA	CASSLIRAETQYF	TGTGCCAGCAGTTTGATCCGAGCGGAGACCCAGTACTTC
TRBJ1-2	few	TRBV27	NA	CASSYRRGAHGYTF	TGTGCCAGCAGTTATCGCAGGGGAGCGCATGGCTACACCTTC
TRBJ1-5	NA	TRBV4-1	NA	CASSQNYRNNQPQHF	TGCGCCAGCAGCCAAAATTACAGGAACAATCAGCCCCAGCATTTT
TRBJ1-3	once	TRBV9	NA	CASSNQGVSGNTIYF	TGTGCCAGCAGCAATCAAGGGGTATCTGGAAACACCATATATTTT
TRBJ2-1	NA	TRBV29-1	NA	CSGGQSYNEQFF	TGCAGCGGGGGACAATCCTACAATGAGCAGTTCTTC
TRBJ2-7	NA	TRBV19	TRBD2	CASSRGLAGNYEQYF	TGTGCCAGTAGTAGAGGACTAGCGGGGAACTACGAGCAGTACTTC